Here is one T cell receptor beta chain with its context. The data derive from a study of blood T cell repertoires in COVID-19. Here immunoSEQ multiplex PCR was the method, and the copy in TCRdb shows in-frame clones only, minus some. This sample yields tens of thousands of clones, of which over 75% are seen a single time; around 8% belongs to the top ten. The TCR originated in a man aged 50-59 years with acute or convalescent COVID-19. Input material: peripheral blood.

In nucleotides, the CDR3 is TGTGCCAGCAGCCCCAAATCGACAGGGGACGGCTACACCTTC. It specifies CASSPKSTGDGYTF. This chain links TRBV16 with TRBJ1-2; 8 bases line up with TRBD1. The CDR3 is made up of 14 amino acids. V lost 4 bases and J lost 8; bases outside the gene matches: 9. Germline assignment: CDR1 KGHSY and CDR2 FQNENV.